Following are 27 T cell receptor beta chains from one sample sequenced in a study of OX40 agonist ivuxolimab in advanced cancers. Libraries were prepared by immunoSEQ multiplex PCR; TCRdb keeps only in-frame clonotypes and omits some of them. Here the sample spans tens of thousands of clones, over 80% being singletons. The sample in question was CD4+ or CD8+ T cells sorted from blood, obtained in a trial of the OX40 agonist ivuxolimab. These receptors were taken from an adult with an advanced solid tumor such as melanoma, head and neck, liver or kidney cancer.

V gene TRBV27 combines with J gene TRBJ2-1, with 8 positions matching TRBD2. The CDR3 runs 17 residues. The J segment lost 0 bases and the V segment lost 0 bases, leaving 4 bases of the junction unmatched. Germline lookup yields CDR1 MNHEY and CDR2 SMNVEV (reference sequence). The CDR3 DNA follows: TGTGCCAGCAGTTTATCGAGCGGGAGCTACTCCTACAATGAGCAGTTCTTC. Residues: CASSLSSGSYSYNEQFF.

The genes are TRBV15 and TRBJ1-1, with a possible D match to TRBD1 (6 bases). The germline V and J ends were trimmed by 1 base and 13 bases, with 22 bases remaining between them. Per germline, CDR1 LNHNV and CDR2 YYDKDF (reference sequence). The CDR3 consists of 15 residues. CDR3 in amino acids: CATSRAVGQPLDGFF. The CDR3 nucleotides are TGTGCCACCAGCAGAGCCGTAGGACAGCCCCTCGACGGTTTCTTT.

The gene calls are TRBV6-9 and TRBJ2-7; no clear D. This CDR3 has 16 amino acids. Trimming took off 5 bases at V and 3 bases at J, with 20 bases between the two ends. In germline, CDR1 is MNHGY, CDR2 SVAAGI. CDR3 in DNA: TGTGCCAGCAGTCCCCCCCCCAGTTCATTTTGCTACGAGCAGTACTTC. The encoded protein is CASSPPPSSFCYEQYF.

This clone was seen a few times. The J gene is TRBJ2-4, the V gene TRBV4-3, with D possibly TRBD2 on 6 matching bases. The CDR3 sequence is 16 residues long. The V gene lost 2 bases and the J gene lost 5 bases, with 16 bases spanning the gap. Looked up from germline, CDR1 is LGHNA and CDR2 is YSLEER. The CDR3 region is CASSQRTGGGENIQYF. The CDR3 nucleotides read TGCGCCAGCAGCCAACGGACCGGGGGAGGAGAAAACATTCAGTACTTC.

The V gene is TRBV7-6, the J gene TRBJ2-2, with a weak D call TRBD2 (5 bases). Germline CDR1 reads SGHVS; CDR2 reads FNYEAQ. This CDR3 spans 12 amino acids. Trimming left V 10 bases short and J 4 bases short, with 10 bases between. As DNA, the CDR3 is TGTGCCACCACCGCGGGCACCGGGGAGCTGTTTTTT. Its translation: CATTAGTGELFF. Combining the CDR3 with reference TRBV7-6 and TRBJ2-2 gives the whole variable domain GAGVSQSPRYKVTKRGQDVALRCDPISGHVSLYWYRQALGQGPEFLTYFNYEAQQDKSGLPNDRFSAERPEGSISTLTIQRTEQRDSAMYRCATTAGTGELFFGEGSRLTVL.

The rearrangement joins TRBV9 to TRBJ2-3, with D possibly matching TRBD1 (6 bases). The germline gives CDR1 SGDLS, CDR2 YYNGEE. Trimming removed 0 bases from V and 2 bases from J, with 13 bases in between. The length of the CDR3 is 16 residues. For the CDR3, the DNA is TGTGCCAGCAGCGTAGGTGGGGGCGGTAACACAGATACGCAGTATTTT. This translates into CASSVGGGGNTDTQYF.

The gene calls are TRBV6-4 and TRBJ2-2, with no clear D. Germline V gives CDR1 MRHNA, CDR2 SNTAGT. The V end lost 8 bases, the J end lost 1 base, and 5 bases lay between the germline ends. The CDR3 contains 12 residues. The CDR3 here is CASGENTGELFF. Written as DNA, the CDR3 is TGTGCCAGCGGGGAGAACACCGGGGAGCTGTTTTTT.

The rearrangement links TRBV4-1 to TRBJ2-7, with 8 bases that match TRBD1. This CDR3 region has 14 residues. The germline gives CDR1 MGHRA, CDR2 YSYEKL. CDR3 region: CASSKDRGPYEQYV. Here the CDR3 DNA reads TGCGCCAGCAGCAAAGACAGGGGACCCTACGAGCAGTACGTC.

This chain links TRBV4-1 with TRBJ2-7, with TRBD2 as a possible D gene (6 bases). This CDR3 has 17 amino acids. Germline V lookup: CDR1 MGHRA, CDR2 YSYEKL. Trimming left V 0 bases short and J 0 bases short, with 15 bases between. CDR3 protein: CASSQETTGTFSYEQYV. The CDR3 region has the DNA TGCGCCAGCAGCCAAGAAACGACCGGGACTTTCTCCTACGAGCAGTACGTC.

This chain joins TRBV19 and TRBJ1-5; D is unclear. CDR3 length equals 12 residues. Germline-derived CDR1 and CDR2 are LNHDA and SQIVND (reference sequence). V lost 6 bases and J 3 bases, leaving 6 bases between the germline ends. The CDR3 reads CASSPTNQPQHF. The CDR3 DNA sequence: TGTGCCAGTAGCCCTACCAATCAGCCCCAGCATTTT.

The chain is built from TRBV11-2 and TRBJ2-5; a possible D gene is TRBD2 (6 bases). CDR1 is SGHAT and CDR2 is FQNNGV in the germline V gene. This CDR3 comprises 15 residues. With 5 bases removed from V and 3 bases from J, the gap between germline ends came to 16 bases. The DNA of the CDR3 is TGTGCCAGCAGCCCGGCGGGAAGAGGGGAAGAGACCCAGTACTTC. It specifies CASSPAGRGEETQYF.

The chain is built from TRBV4-2 and TRBJ2-1; D possibly corresponds to TRBD2 (5 bases). Germline V gene lookup returns CDR1 LGHNA and CDR2 YNFKEQ. The CDR3 contains 14 residues. V was trimmed by 2 bases and J by 3 bases, leaving 8 bases between them. CDR3 sequence (DNA): TGTGCCAGCAGCCAACCGGGGAACTACAATGAGCAGTTCTTC. It specifies CASSQPGNYNEQFF.

This clone occurred once. CDR3 DNA: TGCGCCAGCAGCCAGCGCCCGCAGGGCGTCATTAGCTCTGGGGCCAACGTCCTGACTTTC. Its protein is CASSQRPQGVISSGANVLTF. This chain uses TRBV4-3 with TRBJ2-6; possible D gene TRBD1, 5 bases. The CDR3 spans 20 residues. Per the germline V gene, CDR1 is LGHNA and CDR2 is YSLEER. Trimming stripped 3 bases from V and 0 bases from J, with 21 bases between.

This chain connects TRBV21-1 to TRBJ2-5. TRBV21-1 is listed as a pseudogene. The CDR3 runs 14 residues. CDR3: CASLKWVIQETQYF. In DNA, the CDR3 is TGTGCCAGTCTCAAGTGGGTCATCCAAGAGACCCAGTACTTC.

V and J are TRBV18 and TRBJ1-5; 10 bases are shared with TRBD1. After removal of 6 bases from V and 1 base from J, the junction contained 9 bases not matched to a gene. The CDR3 covers 17 residues. CDR1 and CDR2 (germline): KGHSH, LQKENI. This CDR3 is CASSQNRTGGSNQPQHF. The CDR3 coding sequence is TGTGCCAGCTCTCAAAACAGGACAGGGGGGAGCAATCAGCCCCAGCATTTT. The complete variable domain, with remaining parts taken from reference TRBV18 and TRBJ1-5, reads NAGVMQNPRHLVRRRGQEARLRCSPMKGHSHVYWYRQLPEEGLKFMVYLQKENIIDESGMPKERFSAEFPKEGPSILRIQQVVRGDSAAYFCASSQNRTGGSNQPQHFGDGTRLSIL.

V and J are TRBV9 and TRBJ2-2; no reliable D call. The germline V and J ends were trimmed by 1 base and 5 bases, with 12 bases remaining between them. The CDR3 extends over 15 amino acids. Germline V gene lookup returns CDR1 SGDLS and CDR2 YYNGEE. CDR3: CASSVRLGGTGELFF. In DNA, the CDR3 is TGTGCCAGCAGCGTACGCCTAGGTGGGACCGGGGAGCTGTTTTTT. Using reference TRBV9 and TRBJ2-2 for the parts outside the CDR3, the full variable domain is DSGVTQTPKHLITATGQRVTLRCSPRSGDLSVYWYQQSLDQGLQFLIQYYNGEERAKGNILERFSAQQFPDLHSELNLSSLELGDSALYFCASSVRLGGTGELFFGEGSRLTVL.

The chain couples TRBV29-1 to TRBJ2-5; 14 bases fit TRBD2. This CDR3 is 16 amino acids long. V lost 2 bases, J lost 3 bases, and 5 bases stayed unmatched. Per germline, CDR1 SQVTM and CDR2 ANQGSEA. The CDR3 is CSVERGTSGGKETQYF. As DNA, the CDR3 is TGCAGCGTTGAAAGGGGGACTAGCGGGGGAAAAGAGACCCAGTACTTC. The whole variable domain, remainder taken from reference TRBV29-1 and TRBJ2-5, is SAVISQKPSRDICQRGTSLTIQCQVDSQVTMMFWYRQQPGQSLTLIATANQGSEATYESGFVIDKFPISRPNLTFSTLTVSNMSPEDSSIYLCSVERGTSGGKETQYFGPGTRLLVL.

Only a few counts were recorded for this clone. This chain links TRBV19 with TRBJ2-7; D is perhaps TRBD1 or TRBD2 (6 bases each). From germline, CDR1 is LNHDA and CDR2 SQIVND (reference sequence). CDR3 length: 15 residues. Deletions cut 5 bases from V and 2 bases from J, with 16 bases between. CDR3 sequence reads: CASSLSSGAAYEQYF. As DNA, the CDR3 is TGTGCCAGTAGTCTTTCGTCGGGGGCCGCCTACGAGCAGTACTTC.

V usage is TRBV6-1 and J usage is TRBJ1-2; 7 bases match TRBD1. The CDR3 consists of 14 residues. Germline lookup yields CDR1 MNHNS and CDR2 SASEGT. V lost 8 bases to trimming and J lost 8 bases; unmatched junction nucleotides: 14. The DNA for the CDR3 is TGTGCCAGCCGAAGGACAGGAGTACCTATCGGCTACACCTTC. Its translation: CASRRTGVPIGYTF.

The gene calls are TRBV5-1 and TRBJ2-3; D remains ambiguous. V dropped 4 bases and J dropped 2 bases, with 8 bases sitting between them. Germline CDR1 SGHRS, CDR2 YFSETQ. The CDR3 sequence is 13 residues long. The CDR3 DNA reads as TGCGCCAGCAGCGTAGATATCACAGATACGCAGTATTTT. Amino acids: CASSVDITDTQYF.

The V gene is TRBV7-6, the J gene TRBJ2-1; TRBD2 matches at 7 bases. The CDR3 sequence is 16 residues long. The germline CDR1 and CDR2 sequences are SGHVS and FNYEAQ. J gave up 4 bases and V 5 bases, and 11 bases lay outside the gene matches. DNA of the CDR3: TGTGCCAGCAGCCGCGAACCGGGACTACAATACAATGAGCAGTTCTTC. As protein: CASSREPGLQYNEQFF.

J is TRBJ2-1 and V is TRBV19; D call uncertain. This CDR3 region has 13 residues. V was clipped by 10 bases and J by 6 bases, with 16 bases between them. Germline CDR1 LNHDA, CDR2 SQIVND (reference sequence). CDR3 DNA: TGTGCCACCGCCCTGAGTGGAGTCAATGAGCAGTTCTTC. Translation gives CATALSGVNEQFF.

This clone was seen more than once but under ten times. The rearrangement uses TRBV7-9 and TRBJ2-7; D could derive from TRBD1 or TRBD2 (5 bases each). This CDR3 spans 15 amino acids. The germline gives CDR1 SEHNR, CDR2 FQNEAQ (reference sequence). V lost 1 base, J lost 2 bases, and 12 bases lay in between. CDR3 sequence (DNA): TGTGCCAGCAGCTTAGAAGGGACGGTCCCCTACGAGCAGTACTTC. Translation gives CASSLEGTVPYEQYF.

The genes are TRBV5-6 and TRBJ2-1; D remains unclear. The CDR3 contains 14 residues. V shed 2 bases and J shed 5 bases, with 11 bases lying between them. CDR1 SGHDT and CDR2 YYEEEE come from the germline V gene. The CDR3 DNA reads TGTGCCAGCAGCTTTCTTCCCGGAAACAATGAGCAGTTCTTC. As protein: CASSFLPGNNEQFF.

The chain has TRBV18 and TRBJ1-2; D ambiguous. Germline CDR1 is KGHSH and CDR2 is LQKENI. This CDR3 is 14 amino acids long. Trimming cost V 2 bases and J 4 bases, with 11 bases left between them. The CDR3 nucleotides read TGTGCCAGCTCACCAGGTCATTCCGGCTATGGCTACACCTTC. It is translated as CASSPGHSGYGYTF.

The chain has TRBV29-1 and TRBJ1-2, with a tentative D call TRBD1 (5 bases). V shed 1 base and J shed 8 bases, with 11 bases lying between them. This CDR3 has 12 amino acids. The germline gives CDR1 SQVTM, CDR2 ANQGSEA. The CDR3 region is CSVEGAGRGYTF. The CDR3 nucleotides are TGCAGCGTTGAAGGGGCGGGGCGCGGCTACACCTTC.

The genes are TRBV14 and TRBJ1-2, with D unclear. V lost 3 bases and J lost 0, with 5 bases in between. The germline V gene encodes CDR1 SGHDN and CDR2 FVKESK. CDR3 length: 13 amino acids. Written as DNA, the CDR3 is TGTGCCAGCAGCCAGGGAGCTAACTATGGCTACACCTTC. Amino acids: CASSQGANYGYTF.